The rows below give T cell receptor beta chains drawn from one sample of a study of cytomegalovirus exposure and HLA in healthy donors. Sequencing was performed with immunoSEQ multiplex PCR; in TCRdb, only in-frame clones are kept and a portion is missing. This sample yields 120,000 or so clones, of which approximately 78% are seen a single time; roughly 10% belongs to the top ten. The sequenced sample consisted of PBMCs. These receptors were obtained from a man younger than 40 in good health and CMV-seropositive. Each CDR3 is given with its conserved first and last residue. D genes are given only for firm matches. A row's size may be missing; if present it is once, few, many or a size class.

CASSVYTGGWNEQFF | TGTGCCAGCAGTGTGTACACAGGAGGGTGGAATGAGCAGTTCTTC | . | TRBJ2-1 | few | TRBV6-1
CASSEGFRTPTQYF | TGTGCCAGCAGTGAAGGGTTCCGGACTCCTACGCAGTATTTT | . | TRBJ2-3 | . | TRBV2
CAIRGVLNTEAFF | TGTGCCATCAGAGGGGTTTTGAACACTGAAGCTTTCTTT | . | TRBJ1-1 | once | TRBV10-3
CASSADRGFSYNEQFF | TGTGCCAGCAGCGCCGACAGGGGGTTCTCCTACAATGAGCAGTTCTTC | TRBD1 | TRBJ2-1 | . | TRBV7-2
CASSQGFSGGAYNEQFF | TGCGCCAGCAGCCAAGGATTCAGCGGGGGGGCCTACAATGAGCAGTTCTTC | TRBD2 | TRBJ2-1 | . | TRBV4-3
CASSVRAGGFTGELFF | TGTGCCAGCAGCGTAAGAGCGGGAGGGTTCACCGGGGAGCTGTTTTTT | TRBD2 | TRBJ2-2 | . | TRBV9
CASSTRYQGADEKLFF | TGTGCCAGCAGCACGCGGTATCAGGGGGCGGATGAAAAACTGTTTTTT | TRBD1 | TRBJ1-4 | once | TRBV7-9
CASSVEGRGVNEQFF | TGTGCCAGCAGCGTAGAGGGCAGGGGGGTGAATGAGCAGTTCTTC | . | TRBJ2-1 | few | TRBV9
CASRRDRVLGTEAFF | TGTGCCAGCAGAAGGGACAGGGTTTTAGGCACTGAAGCTTTCTTT | TRBD1 | TRBJ1-1 | . | TRBV6-1
CASSDSSGGWTEAFF | TGTGCCAGTAGTGACTCATCGGGGGGCTGGACTGAAGCTTTCTTT | . | TRBJ1-1 | . | TRBV19
CASSKAPGLARYEQYF | TGTGCCAGCAGCAAAGCGCCGGGACTAGCACGCTACGAGCAGTACTTC | . | TRBJ2-7 | . | TRBV21-1
CASSLKAGVGDTQYF | TGTGCCAGCAGCTTAAAGGCAGGGGTAGGAGATACGCAGTATTTT | . | TRBJ2-3 | . | TRBV11-3
CASSWGLWNEKLFF | TGTGCCAGCAGTTGGGGGCTCTGGAATGAAAAACTGTTTTTT | . | TRBJ1-4 | . | TRBV27
CASSLSWGVSGYTF | TGTGCCAGCAGTTTATCCTGGGGGGTCTCTGGCTACACCTTC | . | TRBJ1-2 | . | TRBV27
CASSWTSKYNEQFF | TGTGCCAGCAGCTGGACTAGCAAGTACAATGAGCAGTTCTTC | TRBD2 | TRBJ2-1 | . | TRBV11-3
CASSWGQFAEETQYF | TGCGCCAGCAGCTGGGGACAGTTCGCCGAAGAGACCCAGTACTTC | TRBD1 | TRBJ2-5 | . | TRBV5-1
CASSHGTGGWQETQYF | TGCGCCAGCAGCCATGGGACAGGGGGTTGGCAAGAGACCCAGTACTTC | TRBD1 | TRBJ2-5 | . | TRBV5-1
CASSSGRYSEQFF | TGTGCCAGCAGTTCTGGCAGGTACAGTGAGCAGTTCTTC | . | TRBJ2-1 | . | TRBV27
CASSPQQGGPGTGTHEQYF | TGTGCCAGCTCACCTCAACAGGGGGGCCCCGGGACAGGGACCCACGAGCAGTACTTC | TRBD1 | TRBJ2-7 | . | TRBV18
CASSYGLAGRSETQYF | TGTGCCAGCAGTTACGGCCTAGCGGGAAGAAGTGAGACGCAGTATTTT | TRBD2 | TRBJ2-3 | once | TRBV6-5
CAWSRASGNEQFF | TGTGCCTGGAGCCGGGCTAGCGGCAATGAGCAGTTCTTC | TRBD2 | TRBJ2-1 | . | TRBV30
CASSLGAGGLEKLFF | TGTGCCAGCAGCTTAGGGGCAGGGGGCTTGGAAAAACTGTTTTTT | TRBD1 | TRBJ1-4 | . | TRBV7-6
CASSSGTSGSETQYF | TGCGCCAGCAGCTCCGGAACTAGCGGGAGTGAGACCCAGTACTTC | TRBD2 | TRBJ2-5 | few | TRBV5-1
CATSRGASGTYNEQFF | TGTGCCACCAGCAGAGGAGCTAGCGGGACCTACAATGAGCAGTTCTTC | TRBD2 | TRBJ2-1 | . | TRBV15
CASSQRGGNTEAFF | TGTGCCAGCAGTCAGAGGGGGGGGAACACTGAAGCTTTCTTT | . | TRBJ1-1 | . | TRBV13
CASSVGAQENTIYF | TGCGCCAGCAGCGTGGGGGCGCAGGAAAACACCATATATTTT | . | TRBJ1-3 | . | TRBV5-1
CASSQVGRGSDGYTF | TGCGCCAGCAGCCAAGTAGGCAGGGGGTCGGATGGCTACACCTTC | TRBD1 | TRBJ1-2 | . | TRBV4-3
CASSLGEITDTQYF | TGCGCCAGCAGCTTAGGAGAGATAACAGATACGCAGTATTTT | . | TRBJ2-3 | once | TRBV5-1
CASSLAVGRSSYEQYF | TGTGCCAGCAGCTTAGCGGTAGGGAGGAGCTCCTACGAGCAGTACTTC | . | TRBJ2-7 | . | TRBV7-2
CASSYGLAASYEQYF | TGTGCCAGCAGCTACGGACTAGCGGCTTCCTACGAGCAGTACTTC | TRBD2 | TRBJ2-7 | . | TRBV7-2
CASRGEGENTGELFF | TGTGCCAGCAGGGGGGAGGGAGAGAACACCGGGGAGCTGTTTTTT | TRBD2 | TRBJ2-2 | . | TRBV6-5
CASSLAGETQYF | TGTGCCAGCAGCCTCGCGGGGGAGACCCAGTACTTC | . | TRBJ2-5 | . | TRBV11-2
CASSESGTEDQPQHF | TGTGCCAGCAGTGAATCGGGGACAGAAGATCAGCCCCAGCATTTT | TRBD1 | TRBJ1-5 | . | TRBV2
CASSGTGVYEQYF | TGTGCCAGCAGCGGGACAGGGGTCTACGAGCAGTACTTC | TRBD1 | TRBJ2-7 | . | TRBV27
CASSVVGTGMWEQYF | TGTGCCAGCAGCGTCGTTGGAACAGGGATGTGGGAGCAGTACTTC | . | TRBJ2-7 | once | TRBV5-4
CASGGTGISEQYF | TGTGCCAGCGGGGGGACAGGGATTTCCGAGCAGTACTTC | TRBD1 | TRBJ2-7 | . | TRBV25-1
CASSGGEGLADYNEQFF | TGTGCCAGCAGTGGAGGGGAGGGACTAGCGGACTACAATGAGCAGTTCTTC | TRBD2 | TRBJ2-1 | . | TRBV2
CATSRPSGSTTQYF | TGTGCCACCAGCAGGCCTAGCGGGAGTACTACGCAGTATTTT | TRBD2 | TRBJ2-3 | . | TRBV15